Reported below is one T cell receptor beta chain. The data were taken from a study of T cell responses to AZD1222 COVID-19 vaccine. Trimming stripped 8 bases from V and 5 bases from J, with 17 bases between. Germline V gene sequence: CDR1 MNHEY, CDR2 SVGAGI. This CDR3 spans 14 amino acids. Sequencing used immunoSEQ multiplex PCR; TCRdb keeps in-frame clones, though not all of them. In the table there are about 83,000 clones, roughly 82% of which are singletons. The sequenced sample was peripheral blood, obtained on day 0 of AZD1222 vaccination. The TCR was taken from an adult in good health. J is TRBJ2-3 and V is TRBV6-5; D might be TRBD1 or TRBD2, each matching 6 bases. In DNA form, the CDR3 reads TGTGCCAGCTGTTTGGGGGGCCCGGTAGATACGCAGTATTTT. This codes for CASCLGGPVDTQYF.